The sequence of this T cell receptor beta chain was determined in a study of regulatory T cells in long-lasting Graves disease. Researchers made TCR beta libraries by using iRepertoire HTBI primers and running Arm-PCR on CDR3 regions. From the multiplex PCR reads, TCRdb called clonotypes with MiXCR, one entry per CDR3 protein. The sample holds about 400,000 distinct CDR3 sequences, around 16% seen once. This clonotype was seen at least ten times. Sample time point: newly diagnosed GD, antithyroid drugs for less than 3 months. Extracted PBMC RNA gave rise to the TCR library. V was shortened by 10 bases and J by 4 bases, with 16 bases between the two germline ends. Per the germline V gene, CDR1 is MDHEN and CDR2 is SYDVKM. This CDR3 contains 14 residues. The same sample was also studied in work on T cells in Graves' hyperthyroidism and ophthalmopathy.

Material: peripheral blood mononuclear cells (PBMCs), obtained at new diagnosis, from a patient treated with antithyroid drugs. The chain has TRBV28 and TRBJ2-2; D gene unclear. The TCR was taken from a woman between 18 and 30 years old with Graves disease. The CDR3 here is CATRWADITGELFF. For the CDR3, the DNA is TGTGCCACCCGATGGGCGGATATCACCGGGGAGCTGTTTTTT. The variable domain in full, with the rest retrieved from reference TRBV28 and TRBJ2-2, is DVKVTQSSRYLVKRTGEKVFLECVQDMDHENMFWYRQDPGLGLRLIYFSYDVKMKEKGDIPEGYSVSREKKERFSLILESASTNQTSMYLCATRWADITGELFFGEGSRLTVL.